This entry describes one T cell receptor (beta chain). Clones were sequenced by immunoSEQ multiplex PCR, and TCRdb holds only the in-frame ones, with some missing. This table holds 490,000 or so clones, roughly nine tenths found once. This sample was included in a study of blood T cell repertoires in COVID-19. Looking at the study overall: Whether acute or convalescent, the COVID-19 samples came from the United States, Italy and Spain.

The cohort comprised adults aged about 18 to 89 years residing in 20 to 25 US areas. Cohort placement rested on clinical history that participants reported themselves. Recovered status applied to Cohort 3 donors who had two consecutive negative PCRs. It also applied to those with clearance or with symptom resolution. Sequencing was done on a sample of PBMCs or T cells enriched from blood (not recorded which). The origin of this receptor is a woman in her fifties or sixties who had recovered from COVID-19.

The CDR3 protein is CASSPGQTEAFF. The CDR3 region has the DNA TGTGCCAGCAGCCCGGGACAGACTGAAGCTTTCTTT. The rearrangement joins TRBV11-2 to TRBJ1-1, with TRBD1 matching 7 bases. Germline lookup yields CDR1 SGHAT and CDR2 FQNNGV. The CDR3 loop spans 12 amino acids. V lost 5 bases and J lost 5; bases outside the gene matches: 2.